This T cell receptor beta chain was sequenced in a study of long-term antiretroviral therapy in people with HIV. This clone was detected only once. Its antigen remains unknown. The immunoSEQ assay was v3.0, run at survey level. The assay was immunoSEQ multiplex PCR, and TCRdb's table has in-frame clones only and misses some. In the table there are some 47,000 clones, 90% to 95% of which are singletons. Study-wide results and limits: Sampling of blood ran from about 2004 to 2018, and older ART regimens were possibly in use. Neither ART adherence, viral resistance nor therapy changes were documented.

V lost 1 base, J lost 0 bases, and 2 bases stayed unmatched. This CDR3 is 15 amino acids long. From germline, CDR1 is SEHNR and CDR2 FQNEAQ (reference sequence). Material: unsorted PBMCs, obtained 3.7 years after starting antiretroviral therapy. This sequence originates from a woman between 45 and 65 years old with HIV. This chain connects TRBV7-9 to TRBJ2-7, with 8 nucleotides matching TRBD1. In DNA, the CDR3 is TGTGCCAGCAGCTTAGGGACAGGGATCTCCTACGAGCAGTACTTC. Protein: CASSLGTGISYEQYF.